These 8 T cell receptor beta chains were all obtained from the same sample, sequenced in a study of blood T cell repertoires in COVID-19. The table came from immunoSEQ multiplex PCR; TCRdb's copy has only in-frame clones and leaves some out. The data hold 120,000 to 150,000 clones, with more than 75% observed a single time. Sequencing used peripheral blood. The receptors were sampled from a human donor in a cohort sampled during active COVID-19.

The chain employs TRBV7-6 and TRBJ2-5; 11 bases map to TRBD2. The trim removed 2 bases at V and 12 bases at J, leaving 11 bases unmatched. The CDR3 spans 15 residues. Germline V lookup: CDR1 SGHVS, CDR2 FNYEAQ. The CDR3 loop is CASSLRLAGGLGKYF. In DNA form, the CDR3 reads TGTGCCAGCAGCTTAAGGCTAGCGGGGGGCCTGGGAAAGTACTTC.

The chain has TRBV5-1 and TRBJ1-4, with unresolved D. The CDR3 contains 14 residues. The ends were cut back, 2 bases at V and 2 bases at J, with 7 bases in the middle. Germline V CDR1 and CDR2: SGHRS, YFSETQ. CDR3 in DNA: TGCGCCAGCAGCTTCGGAGGCACTAATGAAAAACTGTTTTTT. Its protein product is CASSFGGTNEKLFF. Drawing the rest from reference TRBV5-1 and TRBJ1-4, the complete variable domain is KAGVTQTPRYLIKTRGQQVTLSCSPISGHRSVSWYQQTPGQGLQFLFEYFSETQRNKGNFPGRFSGRQFSNSRSEMNVSTLELGDSALYLCASSFGGTNEKLFFGSGTQLSVL.

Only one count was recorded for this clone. The CDR3 DNA is TGCAGTGCTGGTGTAGCCTACAATGAGCAGTTCTTC. Residues: CSAGVAYNEQFF. V is TRBV20-1 and J is TRBJ2-1, with no clear D. Germline CDR1 is DFQATT and CDR2 is SNEGSKA (reference sequence). V shed 5 bases and J shed 2 bases, with 7 bases lying between them. The CDR3 has 12 amino acids.

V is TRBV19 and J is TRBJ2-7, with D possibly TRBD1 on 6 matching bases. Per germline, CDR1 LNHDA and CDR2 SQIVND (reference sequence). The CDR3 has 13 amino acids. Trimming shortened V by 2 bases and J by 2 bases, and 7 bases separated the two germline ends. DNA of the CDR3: TGTGCCAGTAGTATATCAGGGGCCTACGAGCAGTACTTC. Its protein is CASSISGAYEQYF.

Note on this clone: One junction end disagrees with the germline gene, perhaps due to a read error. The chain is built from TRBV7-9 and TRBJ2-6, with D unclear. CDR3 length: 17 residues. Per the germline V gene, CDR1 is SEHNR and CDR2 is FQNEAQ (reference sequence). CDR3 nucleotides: TGTGCCAGCAGCTTATGGAGAGTCCGCTCTGGAGCCAACGTCCTGACTTTC. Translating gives CASSLWRVRSGANVLTF. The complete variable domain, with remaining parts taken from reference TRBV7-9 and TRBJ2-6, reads DTGVSQNPRHKITKRGQNVTFRCDPISEHNRLYWYRQTLGQGPEFLTYFQNEAQLEKSRLLSDRFSAERPKGSFSTLEIQRTEQGDSAMYLCASSLWRVRSGANVLTFGAGSRLTVL.

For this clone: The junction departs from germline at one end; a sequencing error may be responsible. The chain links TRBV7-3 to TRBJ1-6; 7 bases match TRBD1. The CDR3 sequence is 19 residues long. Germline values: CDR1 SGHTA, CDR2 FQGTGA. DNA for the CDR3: TGTGCCAGCAGGTTAAGGGGGCACAAAACTGCCCTCTATAATTCACCCCTCCACTTT. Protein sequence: CASRLRGHKTALYNSPLHF.

CDR3 nucleotides: TGCGCCAGCAGCGTAGGTCAGGGCTCAATGAACACTGAAGCTTTCTTT. Translation: CASSVGQGSMNTEAFF. The chain has TRBV4-1 and TRBJ1-1; tentatively, D is TRBD1 (5 bases). Germline values: CDR1 MGHRA, CDR2 YSYEKL. Trimming pared 5 bases from V and 0 bases from J, leaving 16 bases between. This CDR3 region has 16 residues.

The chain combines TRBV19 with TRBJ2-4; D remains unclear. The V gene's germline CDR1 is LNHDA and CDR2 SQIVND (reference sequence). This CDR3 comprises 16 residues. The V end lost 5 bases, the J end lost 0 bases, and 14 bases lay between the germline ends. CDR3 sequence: CASSPTWKLAKNIQYF. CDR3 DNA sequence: TGTGCCAGTAGTCCGACTTGGAAACTAGCCAAAAACATTCAGTACTTC.